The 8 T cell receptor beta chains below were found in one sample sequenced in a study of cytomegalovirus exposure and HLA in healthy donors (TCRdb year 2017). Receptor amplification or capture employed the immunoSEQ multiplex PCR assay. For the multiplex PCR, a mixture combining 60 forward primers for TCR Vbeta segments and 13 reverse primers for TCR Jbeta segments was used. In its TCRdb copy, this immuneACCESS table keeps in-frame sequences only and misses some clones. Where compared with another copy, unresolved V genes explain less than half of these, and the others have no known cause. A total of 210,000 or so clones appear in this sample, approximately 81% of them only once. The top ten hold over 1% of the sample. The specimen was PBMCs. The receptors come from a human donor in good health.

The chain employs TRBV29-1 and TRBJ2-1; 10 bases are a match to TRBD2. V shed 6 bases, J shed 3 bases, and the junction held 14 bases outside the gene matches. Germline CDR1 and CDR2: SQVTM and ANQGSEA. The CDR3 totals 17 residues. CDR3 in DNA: TGCAGCGTCGGACGCCGACTAGCGGGCAAAAGCTACAATGAGCAGTTCTTC. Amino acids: CSVGRRLAGKSYNEQFF.

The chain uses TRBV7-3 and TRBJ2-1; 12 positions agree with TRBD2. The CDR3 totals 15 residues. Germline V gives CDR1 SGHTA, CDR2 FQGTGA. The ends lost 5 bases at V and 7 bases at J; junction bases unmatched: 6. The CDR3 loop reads CASSPNGLAGNEQFF. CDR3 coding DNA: TGTGCCAGCAGCCCAAATGGACTAGCGGGAAATGAGCAGTTCTTC.

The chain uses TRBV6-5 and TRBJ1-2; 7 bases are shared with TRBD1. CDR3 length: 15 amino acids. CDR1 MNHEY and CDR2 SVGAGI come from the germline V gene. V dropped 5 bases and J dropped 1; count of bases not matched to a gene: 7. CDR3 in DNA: TGTGCCAGCAGTACGGACAGGACACTTAACTATGGCTACACCTTC. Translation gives CASSTDRTLNYGYTF.

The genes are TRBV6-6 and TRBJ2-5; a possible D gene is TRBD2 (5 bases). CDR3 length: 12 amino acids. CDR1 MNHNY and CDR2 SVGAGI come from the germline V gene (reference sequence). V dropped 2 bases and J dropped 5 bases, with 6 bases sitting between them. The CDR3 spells CASSYRRETQYF. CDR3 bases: TGTGCCAGCAGTTACCGGAGGGAGACCCAGTACTTC.

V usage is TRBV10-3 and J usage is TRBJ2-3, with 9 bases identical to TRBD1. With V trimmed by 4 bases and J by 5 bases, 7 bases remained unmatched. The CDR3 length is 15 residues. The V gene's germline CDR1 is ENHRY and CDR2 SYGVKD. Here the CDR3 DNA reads TGTGCCATCAGTGTGGGGACAGGGTTATTAGATACGCAGTATTTT. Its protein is CAISVGTGLLDTQYF.

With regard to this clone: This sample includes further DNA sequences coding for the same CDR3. CDR3 sequence: CASSSGLAVYNEQFF. The CDR3, as DNA: TGCGCCAGCAGCTCGGGACTAGCGGTCTACAATGAGCAGTTCTTC. The rearrangement uses TRBV5-1 and TRBJ2-1, with 11 bases aligning to TRBD2. The germline gives CDR1 SGHRS, CDR2 YFSETQ. V trimming: 3 bases; J trimming: 3 bases; junction bases outside the gene matches: 2. The CDR3 runs 15 residues. The whole variable domain, filled in from reference TRBV5-1 and TRBJ2-1, reads KAGVTQTPRYLIKTRGQQVTLSCSPISGHRSVSWYQQTPGQGLQFLFEYFSETQRNKGNFPGRFSGRQFSNSRSEMNVSTLELGDSALYLCASSSGLAVYNEQFFGPGTRLTVL.

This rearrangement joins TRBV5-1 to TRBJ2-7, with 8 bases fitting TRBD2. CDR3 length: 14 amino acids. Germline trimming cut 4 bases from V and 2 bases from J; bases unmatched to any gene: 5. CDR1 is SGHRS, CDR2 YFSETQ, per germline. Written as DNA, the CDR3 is TGCGCCAGCAGCCCCGGACTAGCTGCCTACGAGCAGTACTTC. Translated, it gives CASSPGLAAYEQYF.

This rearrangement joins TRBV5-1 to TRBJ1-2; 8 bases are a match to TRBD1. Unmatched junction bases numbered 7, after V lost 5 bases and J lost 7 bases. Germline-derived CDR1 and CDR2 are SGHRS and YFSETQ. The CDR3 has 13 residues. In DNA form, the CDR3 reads TGCGCCAGCAGATCGGACAGGGATGGTGGCTACACCTTC. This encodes CASRSDRDGGYTF.